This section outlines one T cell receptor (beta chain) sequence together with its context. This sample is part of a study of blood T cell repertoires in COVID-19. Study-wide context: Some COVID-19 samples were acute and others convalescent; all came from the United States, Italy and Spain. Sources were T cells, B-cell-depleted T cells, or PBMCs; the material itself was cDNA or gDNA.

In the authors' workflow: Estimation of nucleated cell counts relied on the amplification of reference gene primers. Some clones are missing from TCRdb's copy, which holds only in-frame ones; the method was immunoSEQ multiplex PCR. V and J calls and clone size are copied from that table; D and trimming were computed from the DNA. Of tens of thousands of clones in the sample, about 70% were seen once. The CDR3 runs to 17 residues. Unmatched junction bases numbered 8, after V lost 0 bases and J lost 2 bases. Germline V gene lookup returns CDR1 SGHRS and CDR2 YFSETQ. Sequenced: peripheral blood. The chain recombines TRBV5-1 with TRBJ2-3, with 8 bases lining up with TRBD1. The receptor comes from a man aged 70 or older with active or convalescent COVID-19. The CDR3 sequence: CASSLAPRGRDTDTQYF. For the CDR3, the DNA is TGCGCCAGCAGCTTGGCCCCCAGGGGGCGAGACACAGATACGCAGTATTTT.